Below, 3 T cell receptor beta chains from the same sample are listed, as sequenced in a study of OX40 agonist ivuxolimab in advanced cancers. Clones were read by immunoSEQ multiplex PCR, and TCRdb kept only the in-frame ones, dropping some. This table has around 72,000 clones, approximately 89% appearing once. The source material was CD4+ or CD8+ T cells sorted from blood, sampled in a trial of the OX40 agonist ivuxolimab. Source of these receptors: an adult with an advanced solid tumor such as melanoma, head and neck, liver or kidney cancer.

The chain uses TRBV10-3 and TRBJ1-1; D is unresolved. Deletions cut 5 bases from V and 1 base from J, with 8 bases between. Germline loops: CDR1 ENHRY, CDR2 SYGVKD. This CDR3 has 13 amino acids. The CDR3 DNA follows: TGTGCCATCAGTTCGGGCGAGAACACTGAAGCTTTCTTT. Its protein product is CAISSGENTEAFF.

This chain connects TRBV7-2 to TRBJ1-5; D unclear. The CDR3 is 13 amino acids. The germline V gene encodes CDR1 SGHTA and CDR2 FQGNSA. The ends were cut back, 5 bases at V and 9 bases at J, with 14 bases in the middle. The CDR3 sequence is CASSPDPLWPQHF. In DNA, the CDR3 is TGTGCCAGCAGCCCGGACCCCTTGTGGCCCCAGCATTTT.

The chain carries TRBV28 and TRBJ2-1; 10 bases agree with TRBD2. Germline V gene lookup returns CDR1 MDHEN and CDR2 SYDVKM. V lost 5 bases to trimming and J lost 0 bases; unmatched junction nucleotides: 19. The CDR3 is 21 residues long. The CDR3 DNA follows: TGTGCCAGCAGTATACCCCATGGGTTAGCGGGAGGACGGAGCTCCTACAATGAGCAGTTCTTC. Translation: CASSIPHGLAGGRSSYNEQFF.